These 3 T cell receptor beta chains share one sample of origin, sequenced in a study of blood T cell repertoires in COVID-19. Clones were sequenced by immunoSEQ multiplex PCR, and TCRdb holds only the in-frame ones, with some missing. The table shows roughly 250,000 clones, with around 85% occurring only once. Sequencing used PBMCs or T cells enriched from blood (not recorded which). These TCRs come from a middle-aged woman with acute COVID-19.

The V and J genes are TRBV5-1 and TRBJ2-3; TRBD1 aligns across 9 bases. V shed 1 base and J 5 bases; nucleotides not matched to a gene: 8. This CDR3 has 16 residues. CDR1 is SGHRS and CDR2 is YFSETQ in the germline V gene. Written as DNA, the CDR3 is TGCGCCAGCAGCTTGAGTTGGACAGGGGAACGAGATACGCAGTATTTT. Protein: CASSLSWTGERDTQYF.

The CDR3 DNA follows: TGTGCCAGCAGCTTACGCCAGGTAATTACCCCGAGCTCTGGAAACACCATATATTTT. Protein sequence: CASSLRQVITPSSGNTIYF. This chain uses TRBV7-3 with TRBJ1-3; D not certain. V was trimmed by 2 bases and J by 0 bases, leaving 20 bases between them. This CDR3 has 19 amino acids. Per germline, CDR1 SGHTA and CDR2 FQGTGA.

V and J are TRBV15 and TRBJ2-1; D is uncertain. The CDR3 totals 13 residues. Germline V lookup: CDR1 LNHNV, CDR2 YYDKDF (reference sequence). Trimming cost V 5 bases and J 1 base, with 6 bases left between them. The CDR3 reads CATSDGSYNEQFF. In nucleotides, the CDR3 is TGTGCCACCAGCGACGGGTCCTACAATGAGCAGTTCTTC. The full variable domain, rest sourced from reference TRBV15 and TRBJ2-1, is DAMVIQNPRYQVTQFGKPVTLSCSQTLNHNVMYWYQQKSSQAPKLLFHYYDKDFNNEADTPDNFQSRRPNTSFCFLDIRSPGLGDTAMYLCATSDGSYNEQFFGPGTRLTVL.